What follows is one T cell receptor beta chain and its context. Its specific antigen is unknown. Base qualities are not provided; no much larger clone lies one nucleotide away. The immunoSEQ Assay was the method used to sequence TCRbeta CDR3 regions. After extraction, genomic DNA underwent amplification by bias-controlled multiplex PCR, followed by high-throughput sequencing. The authors' pipeline ran thus. To quantify the absolute abundance of every unique TCRbeta CDR3 region, sequences were collapsed and filtered. Usable DNA was measured by amplifying reference genes present in all nucleated cells, and TCRbeta template counts were normalized to that usable DNA to estimate T cell fraction. Repertoire TCRs were annotated as SARS-CoV-2-specific when V gene, CDR3 amino acid sequence and J gene were exactly matched to a known reactive TCR set. The reference SARS-CoV-2 TCR set came from MIRA and was filtered for enrichment in COVID-19-positive ImmuneCODE repertoires, removing public or cross-reactive TCRs. Using the MIRA antigens, annotated TCRs were further analysed by specific ORF or by position within an ORF. Breadth was defined as the number of annotated unique rearrangements divided by the total number of unique productive rearrangements, and depth was defined as the summed frequency of the annotated unique rearrangements. Two-sided Wilcoxon rank-sum tests were applied when comparing TCR breadth between groups. TCRdb obtained this table from immuneACCESS and retained in-frame rearrangements with V and J assigned. These tables miss some clones; where compared with another copy, unresolved V genes account for less than half of the shortfall, and the remainder is unexplained. V, J and clone size derive from that table, while D and trimming were established from the DNA sequence. The sample records about 680,000 clones, around 90% of which are singletons. Of the sample, nearly 1.5% is held by the ten largest clones.

The CDR3, cysteine through phenylalanine, is 13 amino acids long. Solely the CDR3 DNA is kept, with 39 bases framed from the first base. V is shortened by 6 bases, J by 10 bases, and the region joining them spans 18 bases. The sample is drawn from a study of Ad26.COV2.S vaccination and SARS-CoV-2 variants listed by TCRdb under 2021. Regarding the complete study: Donors in the vaccine arm were drawn from COV1001, a phase I-IIa trial of Ad26.COV2.S in healthy adults that was multicentre, randomized, double-blind and placebo-controlled. Trial participants were randomized into five groups of five, in which low-dose or high-dose Ad26.COV2.S was given once or twice, or placebo was given on both occasions. TCRbeta repertoire sequencing served as the tool for gauging how specific and how broad the SARS-CoV-2-reactive T cell receptors were following Ad26.COV2.S vaccination. Ad26.COV2.S was administered intramuscularly at 5 x 10^10 or 1 x 10^11 viral particles, either as a single shot or as two shots given 56 days apart. Investigators remained blinded to trial group allocation during experiments and outcome assessment. A total of around 32 samples were included in the TCR-sequenced set, comprising roughly 19 Ad26.COV2.S vaccine recipients, 5 placebo recipients and 8 SARS-CoV-2 convalescent individuals. What the research found in general, with its limitations: Spike-specific TCR breadth was higher in Ad26.COV2.S recipients than in placebo recipients (P = 0.0014). Vaccine and placebo recipients had similar non-spike TCR breadth, a finding consistent with the vaccine containing only spike. The authors noted that the TCR breadth and depth analyses may have underestimated total T cell responses. After vaccination, substantial breadth of spike-specific CD8+ and CD4+ T cell responses was reported. The study was not powered to compare responses between vaccine doses or regimens.

The intended sense of this specimen's treatment or condition label: around 19 received Ad26.COV2.S at low or high dose, single or two shots; a few received placebo; per-sample allocation not given. Repertoires of vaccine and placebo recipients were sequenced from samples collected on day 63 after the first injection. In Cohort 1b, 25 or so adults aged 18-55 years were enrolled at a single site in Boston, USA, between 29 July and 7 August 2020. As a vaccine, Ad26.COV2.S was a replication-incompetent adenovirus type 26 vector that expressed a prefusion-stabilized SARS-CoV-2 spike protein derived from the original Wuhan strain.

The sequence derives from a person between 18 and 65 years old who received the Ad26.COV2.S COVID-19 vaccine or a placebo. The chain joins TRBV12-3 or TRBV12-4 to TRBJ1-2; no D gene is confidently identified. This sample comprised peripheral blood, obtained in a trial of Ad26.COV2.S vaccine versus placebo. The CDR3 region has the sequence CASSPRALMSYTF. The nucleotides are TGTGCCAGCAGCCCCCGGGCCCTAATGTCCTACACCTTC.